This T cell receptor (beta chain) was captured by sequencing in a study of blood T cell repertoires in COVID-19. On the study more broadly: Italy, Spain and the United States were the sources of the convalescent and acute COVID-19 samples. PBMCs, B-cell-depleted T cells, or T cells were the source of the cDNA or gDNA that made up the material.

Original data processing: Amplification of reference gene primers was used by the study to estimate nucleated cell counts. The assay was immunoSEQ multiplex PCR, and TCRdb's table has in-frame clones only and misses some. V and J calls and clone size follow that table, whereas D and trimming were derived from the DNA. The sample gives 400,000 or so clones, roughly 86% of which show up once; around 3% is in the top ten. The CDR3 extends over 13 amino acids. Germline V gene sequence: CDR1 GTSNPN, CDR2 SVGIG (reference sequence). V lost 3 bases and J lost 5; bases outside the gene matches: 4. The clonotype was recovered from a human donor in a cohort sampled during active COVID-19. The specimen was peripheral blood. The chain links TRBV30 to TRBJ2-3, with 8 bases lining up with TRBD2. The CDR3 DNA is TGTGCCTGGAGGCCCGGGGGGGGAGATACGCAGTATTTT. Protein: CAWRPGGGDTQYF.